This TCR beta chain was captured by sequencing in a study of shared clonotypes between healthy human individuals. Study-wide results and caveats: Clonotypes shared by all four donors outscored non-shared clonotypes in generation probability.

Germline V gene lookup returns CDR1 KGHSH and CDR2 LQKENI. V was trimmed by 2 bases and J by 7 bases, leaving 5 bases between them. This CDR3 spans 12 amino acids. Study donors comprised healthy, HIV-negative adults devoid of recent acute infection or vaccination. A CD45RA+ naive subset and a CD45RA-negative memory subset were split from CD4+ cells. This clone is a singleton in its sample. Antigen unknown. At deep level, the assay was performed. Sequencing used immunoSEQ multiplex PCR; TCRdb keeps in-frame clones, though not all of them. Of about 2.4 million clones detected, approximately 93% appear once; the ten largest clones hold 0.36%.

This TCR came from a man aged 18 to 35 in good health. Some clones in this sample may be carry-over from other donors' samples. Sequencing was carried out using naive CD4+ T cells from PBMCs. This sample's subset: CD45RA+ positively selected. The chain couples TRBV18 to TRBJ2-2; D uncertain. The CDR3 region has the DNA TGTGCCAGCTCACCAGTAGTCGGGGAGCTGTTTTTT. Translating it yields CASSPVVGELFF.